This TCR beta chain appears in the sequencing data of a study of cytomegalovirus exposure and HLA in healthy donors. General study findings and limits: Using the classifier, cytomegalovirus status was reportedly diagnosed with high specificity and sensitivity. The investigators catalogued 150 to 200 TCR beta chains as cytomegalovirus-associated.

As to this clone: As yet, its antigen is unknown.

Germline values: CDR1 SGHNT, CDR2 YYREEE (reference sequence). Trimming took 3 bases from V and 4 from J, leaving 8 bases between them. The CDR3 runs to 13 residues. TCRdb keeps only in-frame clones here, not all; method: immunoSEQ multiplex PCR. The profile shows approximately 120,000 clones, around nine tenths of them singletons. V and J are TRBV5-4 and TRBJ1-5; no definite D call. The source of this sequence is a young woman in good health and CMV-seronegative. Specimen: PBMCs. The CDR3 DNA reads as TGTGCCAGCAGCTGGGGAGGGAATCAGCCCCAGCATTTT. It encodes CASSWGGNQPQHF.